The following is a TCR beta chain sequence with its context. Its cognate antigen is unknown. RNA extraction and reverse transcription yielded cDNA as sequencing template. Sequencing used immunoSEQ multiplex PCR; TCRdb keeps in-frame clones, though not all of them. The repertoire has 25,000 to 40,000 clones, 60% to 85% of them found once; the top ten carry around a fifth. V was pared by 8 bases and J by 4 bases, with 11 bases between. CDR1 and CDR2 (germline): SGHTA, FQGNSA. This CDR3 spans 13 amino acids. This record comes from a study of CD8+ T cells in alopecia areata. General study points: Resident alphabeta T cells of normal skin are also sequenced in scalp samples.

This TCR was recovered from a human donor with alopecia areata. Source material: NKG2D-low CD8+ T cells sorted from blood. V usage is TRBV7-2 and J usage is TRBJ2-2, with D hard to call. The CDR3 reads CASPPVFTGELFF. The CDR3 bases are TGTGCCAGCCCCCCAGTGTTCACCGGGGAGCTGTTTTTT.